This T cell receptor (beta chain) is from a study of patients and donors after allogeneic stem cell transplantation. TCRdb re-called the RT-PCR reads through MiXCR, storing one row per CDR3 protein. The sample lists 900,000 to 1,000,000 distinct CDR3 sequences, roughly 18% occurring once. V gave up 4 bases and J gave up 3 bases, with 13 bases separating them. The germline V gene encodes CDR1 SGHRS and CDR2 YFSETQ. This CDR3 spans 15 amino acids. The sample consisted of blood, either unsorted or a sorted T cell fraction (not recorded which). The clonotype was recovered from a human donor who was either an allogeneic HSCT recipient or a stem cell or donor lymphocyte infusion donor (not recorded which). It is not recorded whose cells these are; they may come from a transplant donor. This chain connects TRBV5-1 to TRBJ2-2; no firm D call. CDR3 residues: CASSRPQFDTGELFF. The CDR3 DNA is TGCGCCAGCAGCCGCCCCCAATTCGACACCGGGGAGCTGTTTTTT.